This passage covers 18 T cell receptor beta chains from one sample sequenced in a study of cytomegalovirus exposure and HLA in healthy donors. The PCR was carried out with 60 Vbeta primers and 13 Jbeta primers. TCRdb's copy holds only in-frame clones and misses some; the assay was immunoSEQ multiplex PCR. In the table there are 95,000 to 110,000 clones, around 85% of which are singletons. Sequencing input: PBMCs. The origin of the receptors is a man under 40 in good health and CMV-seronegative.

This clone turned up a few times. The chain carries TRBV14 and TRBJ1-2; TRBD1 might be the D (5 bases). The CDR3 has 13 residues. V lost 3 bases, J lost 2 bases, and 7 bases lay in between. Germline values: CDR1 SGHDN, CDR2 FVKESK. CDR3 sequence reads: CASSHNRNYGYTF. CDR3 DNA: TGTGCCAGCAGCCACAACAGGAACTATGGCTACACCTTC.

This clone was counted once. The chain joins TRBV7-6 to TRBJ2-7, with D possibly being TRBD1 (5 bases). Trimming took 2 bases from V and 4 from J, leaving 15 bases between them. Per the germline V gene, CDR1 is SGHVS and CDR2 is FNYEAQ. There are 15 residues in the CDR3. CDR3 protein: CASSLRGGDSYEQYF. In nucleotides, the CDR3 is TGTGCCAGCAGCTTAAGGGGCGGCGATTCTTACGAGCAGTACTTC.

The chain is built from TRBV7-2 and TRBJ2-5; D gene unclear. Germline values: CDR1 SGHTA, CDR2 FQGNSA. V was clipped by 2 bases and J by 5 bases, with 6 bases between them. The CDR3 extends over 12 amino acids. Here the CDR3 reads CASSLSGETQYF. In DNA form, the CDR3 reads TGTGCCAGCAGCTTATCCGGGGAGACCCAGTACTTC.

The CDR3 DNA sequence: TGTGCCAGTAGTATAATGGCCCAAGAGACCCAGTACTTC. Translated: CASSIMAQETQYF. The chain uses TRBV19 and TRBJ2-5; D not certain. The germline gives CDR1 LNHDA, CDR2 SQIVND (reference sequence). There are 13 residues in the CDR3. Trimming cost V 2 bases and J 1 base, with 5 bases left between them.

This clone showed up just a few times. The chain recombines TRBV10-1 with TRBJ2-7; tentative D call: TRBD1 (5 bases). The germline V gene has CDR1 WNHNN and CDR2 SYGVQD (reference sequence). Trimming cost V 5 bases and J 1 base, with 9 bases left between them. This CDR3 comprises 13 residues. The CDR3 protein is CASSPPGSYEQYF. The CDR3, as DNA: TGCGCCAGCAGTCCCCCAGGGTCCTACGAGCAGTACTTC.

This clone was seen only once. The germline gene is not matched at one end of the junction; a read error may be the cause. The chain carries TRBV20-1 and TRBJ1-1, with D unresolved. The CDR3 length is 10 residues. Germline V CDR1 and CDR2: DFQATT, SNEGSKA (reference sequence). The CDR3 DNA sequence: TGCAGTGCTGACCCCGGGGAGATGGGGTTT. Its protein is CSADPGEMGF.

CDR3 amino acids: CASGLSRHTEAFF. The CDR3 DNA reads as TGTGCCAGCGGGCTCTCTCGGCACACTGAAGCTTTCTTT. V is TRBV27 and J is TRBJ1-1; no firm D call. CDR3 length: 13 residues. CDR1 is MNHEY, CDR2 SMNVEV, per germline (reference sequence). The germline V and J ends were trimmed by 8 bases and 3 bases, with 13 bases remaining between them.

The chain couples TRBV28 to TRBJ1-5, with D perhaps matching TRBD1 (5 bases). CDR1 and CDR2 (germline): MDHEN, SYDVKM. V was clipped by 7 bases and J by 15 bases, with 25 bases between them. This CDR3 is built from 14 residues. CDR3 DNA sequence: TGTGCCAGCACTTCTCCGGGCAGGGCAGGTTTGGGGCATTTT. Its protein product is CASTSPGRAGLGHF. Full variable domain (rest looked up from reference TRBV28 and TRBJ1-5): DVKVTQSSRYLVKRTGEKVFLECVQDMDHENMFWYRQDPGLGLRLIYFSYDVKMKEKGDIPEGYSVSREKKERFSLILESASTNQTSMYLCASTSPGRAGLGHFGDGTRLSIL.

This chain joins TRBV6-1 and TRBJ2-7; tentative D call: TRBD2 (7 bases). The CDR3 is 15 amino acids. The germline V gene encodes CDR1 MNHNS and CDR2 SASEGT. V dropped 1 base and J dropped 2 bases, with 12 bases sitting between them. CDR3 sequence (DNA): TGTGCCAGCAGTGAAGATGGGGGGGCTACCTACGAGCAGTACTTC. It translates to CASSEDGGATYEQYF.

This rearrangement joins TRBV7-2 to TRBJ2-1; TRBD1 aligns across 7 bases. The CDR3 sequence is 14 residues long. In germline, CDR1 is SGHTA, CDR2 FQGNSA. The junction had 2 bases not matched to a gene; V was cut back by 3 bases and J by 3 bases. The CDR3 DNA reads as TGTGCCAGCAGCTTCCGGGACAGCTACAATGAGCAGTTCTTC. Amino acid sequence: CASSFRDSYNEQFF. The entire variable domain, with the rest obtained from reference TRBV7-2 and TRBJ2-1, is as follows: GAGVSQSPSNKVTEKGKDVELRCDPISGHTALYWYRQSLGQGLEFLIYFQGNSAPDKSGLPSDRFSAERTGGSVSTLTIQRTQQEDSAVYLCASSFRDSYNEQFFGPGTRLTVL.

The chain is built from TRBV7-9 and TRBJ1-2, with 8 bases that match TRBD1. CDR3 length: 14 amino acids. The V segment lost 5 bases and the J segment 8 bases; nucleotides outside the gene matches: 10. Germline loops: CDR1 SEHNR, CDR2 FQNEAQ (reference sequence). CDR3 sequence: CASSLGDRGDGYTF. The CDR3 region has the DNA TGTGCCAGCAGCCTAGGCGACAGGGGCGACGGCTACACCTTC. Combining the CDR3 with reference TRBV7-9 and TRBJ1-2 gives the whole variable domain DTGVSQNPRHKITKRGQNVTFRCDPISEHNRLYWYRQTLGQGPEFLTYFQNEAQLEKSRLLSDRFSAERPKGSFSTLEIQRTEQGDSAMYLCASSLGDRGDGYTFGSGTRLTVV.

The V and J genes are TRBV6-5 and TRBJ2-5, with 10 bases matching TRBD1. V was pared by 6 bases and J by 5 bases, with 9 bases of the junction left unmatched. The CDR3 covers 15 residues. The V gene's germline CDR1 is MNHEY and CDR2 SVGAGI. In DNA form, the CDR3 reads TGTGCCAGCAGAAATGGACAGGGGGAGGCGGAGACCCAGTACTTC. It yields the protein CASRNGQGEAETQYF.

The CDR3 is CASSVGTGQTREQYF. The DNA of the CDR3 is TGTGCCAGCAGCGTAGGCACAGGGCAGACAAGGGAGCAGTACTTC. The gene calls are TRBV9 and TRBJ2-7, with D tentatively TRBD1 (6 bases). Trimming removed 0 bases from V and 7 bases from J, with 17 bases in between. This CDR3 comprises 15 residues. Germline V gene data show CDR1 as SGDLS and CDR2 as YYNGEE.

The chain joins TRBV29-1 to TRBJ2-3, with D perhaps matching TRBD1 (5 bases). V lost 5 bases and J lost 1, with 7 bases in between. The CDR3 loop spans 12 amino acids. Germline CDR1 SQVTM, CDR2 ANQGSEA. CDR3 residues: CSVQGGTDTQYF. In nucleotides, the CDR3 is TGCAGCGTTCAGGGTGGCACAGATACGCAGTATTTT.

The chain has TRBV12-1 and TRBJ2-7; TRBD1 was called by the table and not checked on the DNA. TRBV12-1 is an annotated pseudogene. The CDR3 has 14 amino acids. CDR3: CASSFVETGGKQYF. In DNA, the CDR3 is TGTGCCAGCAGCTTTGTCGAGACAGGGGGAAAGCAGTACTTC.

The gene calls are TRBV28 and TRBJ2-7; 8 nucleotides agree with TRBD1. The CDR3 runs to 16 residues. V was pared by 2 bases and J by 6 bases, with 12 bases of the junction left unmatched. From germline, CDR1 is MDHEN and CDR2 SYDVKM. The CDR3 bases are TGTGCCAGCAGTTTAGGATACGCGGGACAGGCCGCCGAGCAGTACTTC. Its translation: CASSLGYAGQAAEQYF.

J is TRBJ1-5 and V is TRBV28, with a possible D match to TRBD1 (6 bases). Per germline, CDR1 MDHEN and CDR2 SYDVKM. The CDR3 contains 15 residues. V shed 5 bases and J shed 4 bases, with 15 bases lying between them. CDR3 sequence reads: CASSAPPGQNQPQHF. CDR3 coding DNA: TGTGCCAGCAGTGCCCCCCCTGGACAGAATCAGCCCCAGCATTTT.

The chain links TRBV1 to TRBJ2-7; the table assigns TRBD1, which was not confirmed against the DNA. TRBV1 is a known pseudogene. The length of the CDR3 is 12 residues. The CDR3 reads CTIYRVPYEQYF. CDR3 DNA: TGCACCATTTACAGGGTACCCTACGAGCAGTACTTC.